This T cell receptor beta chain originates from a study of OX40 agonist ivuxolimab in advanced cancers. Whole-study context: In three patients, partial responses were observed, one with hepatocellular carcinoma and two with cutaneous melanoma.

Assay used: immunoSEQ multiplex PCR; TCRdb lists only in-frame clones, some missing. The sample includes about 99,000 clones, 90% to 97% of them seen just once. CDR3 size: 15 residues. CDR1 and CDR2 from the germline V gene are MNHEY and SMNVEV (reference sequence). Trimming cost V 5 bases and J 6 bases; bases outside gene matches: 9. The TCR was taken from an adult with an advanced solid tumor such as melanoma, head and neck, liver or kidney cancer. The sequenced sample was CD4+ or CD8+ T cells sorted from blood, obtained in a trial of the OX40 agonist ivuxolimab. This chain connects TRBV27 to TRBJ2-7, with 11 bases identical to TRBD2. CDR3 protein: CASSPLAGGPIEQYF. For the CDR3, the DNA is TGTGCCAGCAGTCCCTTAGCGGGGGGGCCGATCGAGCAGTACTTC.